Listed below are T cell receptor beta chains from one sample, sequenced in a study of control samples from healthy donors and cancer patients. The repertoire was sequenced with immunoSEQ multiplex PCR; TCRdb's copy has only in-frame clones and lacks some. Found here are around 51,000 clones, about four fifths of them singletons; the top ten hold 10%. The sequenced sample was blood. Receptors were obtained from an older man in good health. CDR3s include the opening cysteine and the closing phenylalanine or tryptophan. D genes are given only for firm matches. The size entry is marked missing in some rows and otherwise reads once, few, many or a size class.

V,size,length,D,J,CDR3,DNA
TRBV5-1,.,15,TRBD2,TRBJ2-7,CASSRVAGGLGEQYF,TGCGCCAGCAGCCGGGTAGCGGGAGGGTTAGGCGAGCAGTACTTC
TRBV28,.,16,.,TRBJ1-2,CASRDINTGQNYGYTF,TGTGCCAGCAGGGACATCAATACAGGACAGAACTATGGCTACACCTTC
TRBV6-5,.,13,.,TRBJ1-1,CASTNHINTEAFF,TGTGCCAGCACCAATCATATCAACACTGAAGCTTTCTTT
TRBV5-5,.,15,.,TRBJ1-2,CASSLALGDLGGYTF,TGTGCCAGCAGCTTGGCCCTGGGGGACCTTGGTGGCTACACCTTC
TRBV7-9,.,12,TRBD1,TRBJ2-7,CASRQGFVVQYF,TGTGCCAGCCGACAGGGGTTCGTTGTGCAGTACTTC
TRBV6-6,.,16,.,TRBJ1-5,CASSSKDGGINQPQHF,TGTGCCAGCAGTTCTAAGGACGGGGGGATCAATCAGCCCCAGCATTTT
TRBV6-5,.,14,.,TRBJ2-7,CASSRNRDTYEQYF,TGTGCCAGCAGTCGTAACAGGGACACCTACGAGCAGTACTTC
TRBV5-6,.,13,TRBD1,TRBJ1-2,CASKVRGPAGYTF,TGTGCCAGCAAGGTCAGGGGGCCTGCTGGCTACACCTTC
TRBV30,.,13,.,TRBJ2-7,CAWSLLGTYEQYF,TGTGCCTGGAGTTTGCTGGGGACCTACGAGCAGTACTTC
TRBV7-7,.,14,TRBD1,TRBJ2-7,CASSLYSGGGEQYF,TGTGCCAGCAGTCTTTATTCAGGGGGCGGCGAGCAGTACTTC
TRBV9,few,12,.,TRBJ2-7,CASSVVGDGQYF,TGTGCCAGCAGCGTAGTAGGCGATGGGCAGTACTTC